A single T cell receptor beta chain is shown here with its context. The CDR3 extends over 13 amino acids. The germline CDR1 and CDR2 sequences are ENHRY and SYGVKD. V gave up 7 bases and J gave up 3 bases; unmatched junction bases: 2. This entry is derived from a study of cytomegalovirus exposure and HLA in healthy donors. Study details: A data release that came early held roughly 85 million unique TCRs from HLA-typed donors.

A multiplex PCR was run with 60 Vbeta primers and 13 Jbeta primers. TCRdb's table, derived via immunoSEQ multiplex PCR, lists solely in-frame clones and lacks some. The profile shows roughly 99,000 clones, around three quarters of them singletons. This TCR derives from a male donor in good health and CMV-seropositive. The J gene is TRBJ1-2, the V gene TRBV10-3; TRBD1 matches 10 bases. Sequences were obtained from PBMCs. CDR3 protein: CAITGQGDYGYTF. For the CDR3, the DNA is TGTGCCATCACCGGACAGGGGGACTATGGCTACACCTTC.